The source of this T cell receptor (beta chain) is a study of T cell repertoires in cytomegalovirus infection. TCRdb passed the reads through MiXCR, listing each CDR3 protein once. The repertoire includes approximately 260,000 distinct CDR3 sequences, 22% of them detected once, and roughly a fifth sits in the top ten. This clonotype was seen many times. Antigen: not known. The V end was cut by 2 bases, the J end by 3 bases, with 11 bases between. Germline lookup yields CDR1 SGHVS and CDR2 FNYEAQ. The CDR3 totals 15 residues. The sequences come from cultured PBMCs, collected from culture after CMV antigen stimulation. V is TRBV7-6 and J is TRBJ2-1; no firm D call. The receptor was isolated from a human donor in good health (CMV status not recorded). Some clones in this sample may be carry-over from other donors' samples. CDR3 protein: CASSLTATLYNEQFF. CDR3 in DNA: TGTGCCAGCAGCTTAACGGCTACCCTCTACAATGAGCAGTTCTTC.